This TCR beta chain stems from a study of radiotherapy plus CTLA-4 blockade in lung cancer. Study-wide context: Across the patients, objective responses occurred in under 20%, and disease control in over 25%. Findings and limits, study-wide: An expansion of tumor-derived TCR clones occurred in blood after radiotherapy plus ipilimumab.

CDR3 length: 15 residues. V dropped 5 bases and J dropped 2 bases, with 13 bases sitting between them. Germline V gives CDR1 SEHNR, CDR2 FQNEAQ (reference sequence). Comment on this clone: The antigen is undetermined.

Profiling relied on immunoSEQ multiplex PCR, and the TCRdb table lists in-frame clones only, not all of them. The data contain about 88,000 clones, roughly 70% of them singletons. The chain recombines TRBV7-9 with TRBJ2-1, with D possibly TRBD1 on 7 matching bases. The source is a human donor with non-small cell lung cancer that progressed on radiotherapy plus ipilimumab. Here the sequenced sample was peripheral blood, taken from a patient treated with radiotherapy plus ipilimumab. DNA for the CDR3: TGTGCCAGCAGCCCCAGGGGGGATACCTACAATGAGCAGTTCTTC. Its protein is CASSPRGDTYNEQFF.